The 13 T cell receptor beta chains listed next were all sequenced from one sample in a study of T cells in Graves' hyperthyroidism and ophthalmopathy. RNA transcripts served as the template for amplifying TCR beta CDR3 regions. First-round RT-PCR with HTBI primers amplified the TCR CDR3 region. TCRdb re-called the multiplex PCR reads with MiXCR, one entry per CDR3 protein. This table holds 300,000 to 400,000 distinct CDR3 sequences, around 14% found once. The sample consisted of blood. The receptors here all came from a woman aged 60-75 years with Graves' hyperthyroidism.

As regards this clonotype: One junction end does not reproduce the germline sequence, and a read error may be involved. The chain uses TRBV5-1 and TRBJ2-1; TRBD2 matches at 8 bases. The CDR3 length is 18 residues. The germline V gene has CDR1 SGHRS and CDR2 YFSETQ. CDR3 sequence reads: CASSRVGRGTRLWNEQFF. The CDR3 DNA sequence: TGTGCCAGCAGCCGTGTCGGGCGAGGGACTAGACTTTGGAATGAGCAGTTCTTC.

This clonotype was seen just once. The gene calls are TRBV19 and TRBJ1-2, with 9 bases lining up with TRBD1. Germline loops: CDR1 LNHDA, CDR2 SQIVND (reference sequence). This CDR3 is built from 15 residues. Trimming at V came to 5 bases and at J to 4 bases, leaving 8 bases not matched to a gene. CDR3 DNA sequence: TGTGCCAGTAGTGTAACAGGGGGCGTCCCCTATGGCTACACCTTC. Residues: CASSVTGGVPYGYTF.

This clonotype was recorded at least ten times. V and J are TRBV3-1 and TRBJ2-7; TRBD1 aligns across 7 bases. CDR3 length: 15 residues. After removal of 3 bases from V and 3 bases from J, the junction contained 8 bases not matched to a gene. Germline V gives CDR1 LGHDT, CDR2 YNNKEL (reference sequence). The CDR3 region is CASSQYRDSHYEQYF. CDR3 nucleotide sequence: TGTGCCAGCAGCCAGTACCGGGACAGCCACTACGAGCAGTACTTC.

There are many counts of this clonotype. This sequence joins TRBV20-1 and TRBJ2-3; 9 bases agree with TRBD2. The CDR3 has 13 amino acids. Germline values: CDR1 DFQATT, CDR2 SNEGSKA (reference sequence). J gave up 2 bases and V 6 bases, and 3 bases lay outside the gene matches. The chain's CDR3 is CSALAGTTDTQYF. The CDR3 region has the DNA TGCAGTGCGCTAGCGGGGACCACAGATACGCAGTATTTT.

The chain links TRBV27 to TRBJ2-5; TRBD2 agrees at 10 bases. This CDR3 is 18 amino acids long. Germline loops: CDR1 MNHEY, CDR2 SMNVEV (reference sequence). The junction had 13 bases not matched to a gene; V was cut back by 4 bases and J by 2 bases. The CDR3 sequence is CASSSQSGRAGWQETQYF. The CDR3 DNA reads as TGTGCCAGCAGTTCCCAGAGCGGGAGGGCCGGTTGGCAAGAGACCCAGTACTTC.

This clonotype was picked up many times. This sequence joins TRBV6-6 and TRBJ1-1; tentative D call: TRBD1 (6 bases). Trimming took 2 bases from V and 4 from J, leaving 14 bases between them. The CDR3 is 15 amino acids. Germline V gives CDR1 MNHNY, CDR2 SVGAGI (reference sequence). As DNA, the CDR3 is TGTGCCAGCAGTTACGACTGGGGGGCGCCCACTGAAGCTTTCTTT. Protein product: CASSYDWGAPTEAFF.

The rearrangement joins TRBV6-1 to TRBJ2-5; D possibly matches TRBD1 or TRBD2 (5 bases each). The CDR3 sequence is 16 residues long. CDR1 is MNHNS and CDR2 is SASEGT in the germline V gene. Trimming removed 2 bases at V and 5 bases at J, with 18 bases between. Here the CDR3 reads CASSEFYGPWGETQYF. The DNA of the CDR3 is TGTGCCAGCAGTGAATTCTACGGTCCCTGGGGGGAGACCCAGTACTTC.

With regard to this clonotype: A much larger clone is a single base away; this may be a read error. The V gene is TRBV2, the J gene TRBJ2-2, with unresolved D. CDR1 is SNHLY, CDR2 FYNNEI, per germline. The CDR3 is 14 residues long. Trimming pared 4 bases from V and 6 bases from J, leaving 12 bases between. In nucleotides, the CDR3 is TGTGCCAGCAGTGGAGGAAACCTCGCCGGGGAGCTGTTTTTT. Translated: CASSGGNLAGELFF.

This clonotype was picked up many times. This sequence joins TRBV18 and TRBJ1-5; D gene ambiguous. The CDR3 is 17 amino acids. CDR1 and CDR2 from the germline V gene are KGHSH and LQKENI. V was trimmed by 4 bases and J by 4 bases, leaving 20 bases between them. The CDR3, as DNA: TGTGCCAGCTCACAAATGGGCTCACGAGAGATAAATCAGCCCCAGCATTTT. This encodes CASSQMGSREINQPQHF.

This clonotype was counted at least ten times. The rearrangement joins TRBV4-2 to TRBJ2-7; the match to TRBD2 covers 9 bases. There are 15 residues in the CDR3. Germline values: CDR1 LGHNA, CDR2 YNFKEQ. Trimming removed 2 bases from V and 2 bases from J; junction bases left unmatched: 4. CDR3 DNA sequence: TGTGCCAGCAGCCAAACGGCTAGCGGGACCTACGAGCAGTACTTC. Translating it yields CASSQTASGTYEQYF.

This clonotype was seen many times. CDR3 amino acids: CASSQLVGLAGANEQFF. In DNA form, the CDR3 reads TGTGCCAGCAGCCAATTAGTGGGACTAGCGGGAGCGAATGAGCAGTTCTTC. This chain uses TRBV3-1 with TRBJ2-1, with 14 positions matching TRBD2. With 2 bases clipped from V and 7 bases from J, the junction kept 7 bases outside the gene matches. The length of the CDR3 is 17 residues. Germline values: CDR1 LGHDT, CDR2 YNNKEL (reference sequence).

This clonotype has at least ten counts. Here the CDR3 reads CASSLVFGRAIGEQFF. DNA for the CDR3: TGTGCCAGCAGCTTAGTTTTCGGGAGGGCCATCGGGGAGCAGTTCTTC. This chain joins TRBV11-2 and TRBJ2-1; 8 nucleotides agree with TRBD2. CDR1 and CDR2 (germline): SGHAT, FQNNGV. The CDR3 is made up of 16 amino acids. V dropped 1 base and J dropped 10; count of bases not matched to a gene: 12.

This clonotype was picked up many times. V gene TRBV28 combines with J gene TRBJ2-2; D may be TRBD1 (6 bases). V was pared by 6 bases and J by 6 bases, with 8 bases between. CDR1 is MDHEN, CDR2 SYDVKM, per germline. This CDR3 is built from 12 residues. The CDR3 protein is CASRYRAGELFF. In DNA form, the CDR3 reads TGTGCCAGCAGATACAGGGCCGGGGAGCTGTTTTTT.